This T cell receptor beta chain appears in the sequencing data of a study of blood T cell repertoires in COVID-19. Study-level information: Samples of COVID-19 (acute and convalescent) were obtained from the United States, Italy and Spain.

In the study's own analysis: Reference gene primer amplification gave estimated nucleated cell counts. Method: immunoSEQ multiplex PCR; TCRdb's copy keeps in-frame clones and lacks some. V and J calls and clone size are copied from that table; D and trimming were computed from the DNA. The sample consists of some 80,000 clones, roughly 81% of them appearing once. Enrolment of Seattle patients took place during active infection, and they were followed longitudinally. The source of this sequence is a man in his sixties with COVID-19, enrolled during active disease. The sample consisted of peripheral blood.

The CDR3 DNA reads TGTGCCAGTGACAGGGGCAGTGGCAATCAGCCCCAGCATTTT. This sequence encodes CASDRGSGNQPQHF. The rearrangement joins TRBV11-3 to TRBJ1-5; TRBD1 aligns across 8 bases. CDR1 and CDR2 (germline): SGHNT, YENEEA. J was trimmed by 2 bases and V by 9 bases; bases with no gene match: 6. This CDR3 region has 14 residues.